These 15 T cell receptor beta chains originate from one sample sequenced in a study of shared clonotypes between healthy human individuals. Data came from immunoSEQ multiplex PCR; TCRdb stores just in-frame clones and leaves some out. The sample shows some 1,100,000 clones, around 82% of them seen only once. Sequenced sample: memory CD4+ T cells from PBMCs. Subset defined: CD45RA-negative fraction. Source of these receptors: a man between 18 and 35 years old in good health. Some clones in this sample may be carry-over from other donors' samples.

The rearrangement links TRBV7-2 to TRBJ2-1; TRBD2 matches 10 bases. There are 15 residues in the CDR3. Germline V CDR1 and CDR2: SGHTA, FQGNSA. V dropped 1 base and J dropped 6; count of bases not matched to a gene: 3. The CDR3 bases are TGTGCCAGCAGCTTAGTAGCGGGGGGTGCCAATGAGCAGTTCTTC. It specifies CASSLVAGGANEQFF.

A note on this clone: The sample contains more than one DNA sequence encoding this CDR3. J is TRBJ2-7 and V is TRBV7-3; D not certain. There are 14 residues in the CDR3. CDR1 is SGHTA, CDR2 FQGTGA, per germline. V lost 5 bases and J 6 bases, leaving 17 bases between the germline ends. This chain's CDR3 is CASSPTRGVGEQYF. Here the CDR3 DNA reads TGTGCCAGCAGCCCGACCCGAGGAGTGGGCGAGCAGTACTTC. The full variable domain, with the rest looked up from reference TRBV7-3 and TRBJ2-7, is GAGVSQTPSNKVTEKGKYVELRCDPISGHTALYWYRQSLGQGPEFLIYFQGTGAADDSGLPNDRFFAVRPEGSVSTLKIQRTERGDSAVYLCASSPTRGVGEQYFGPGTRLTVT.

This clone was detected many times. This sample also contains other DNA sequences that code for the same CDR3. The chain uses TRBV30 and TRBJ2-3; no definite D call. The CDR3 extends over 12 amino acids. Germline loops: CDR1 GTSNPN, CDR2 SVGIG (reference sequence). V lost 0 bases to trimming and J lost 1 base, with 2 bases between them. CDR3 sequence: CAWSVGTDTQYF. CDR3 sequence (DNA): TGTGCCTGGAGTGTGGGCACAGATACGCAGTATTTT.

This clone has a count of ten or more. The CDR3 DNA is TGTGCCAGCAGCCCCTGGGCGGGAGAATTCCACAATGAGCAGTTCTTC. This encodes CASSPWAGEFHNEQFF. V is TRBV5-8 and J is TRBJ2-1, with TRBD2 matching over 7 bases. The ends lost 4 bases at V and 5 bases at J; junction bases unmatched: 12. The CDR3 has 16 residues. In germline, CDR1 is SGHTS, CDR2 YDEGEE.

This chain uses TRBV7-3 with TRBJ2-2; D is unclear. V was clipped by 4 bases and J by 8 bases, with 11 bases between them. Per germline, CDR1 SGHTA and CDR2 FQGTGA. The CDR3 has 13 amino acids. This CDR3 reads CASSSAGVGELFF. CDR3 coding DNA: TGTGCCAGCAGCTCTGCAGGAGTAGGGGAGCTGTTTTTT. The whole variable domain, filled in from reference TRBV7-3 and TRBJ2-2, reads GAGVSQTPSNKVTEKGKYVELRCDPISGHTALYWYRQSLGQGPEFLIYFQGTGAADDSGLPNDRFFAVRPEGSVSTLKIQRTERGDSAVYLCASSSAGVGELFFGEGSRLTVL.

The genes are TRBV9 and TRBJ2-1; D gene unclear. Germline assignment: CDR1 SGDLS and CDR2 YYNGEE. Trimming shortened V by 3 bases and J by 1 base, and 14 bases separated the two germline ends. The CDR3 consists of 16 residues. CDR3: CASSALPRDSYNEQFF. The CDR3 DNA sequence: TGTGCCAGCAGCGCACTCCCAAGGGATTCCTACAATGAGCAGTTCTTC.

This clone showed up many times. The chain combines TRBV11-2 with TRBJ1-1; D remains ambiguous. This CDR3 has 11 amino acids. V was pared by 1 base and J by 6 bases, with 3 bases between. Per germline, CDR1 SGHAT and CDR2 FQNNGV. Here the CDR3 reads CASSLVSEAFF. The CDR3 DNA follows: TGTGCCAGCAGCTTAGTCTCTGAAGCTTTCTTT. Full variable domain (rest looked up from reference TRBV11-2 and TRBJ1-1): EAGVAQSPRYKIIEKRQSVAFWCNPISGHATLYWYQQILGQGPKLLIQFQNNGVVDDSQLPKDRFSAERLKGVDSTLKIQPAKLEDSAVYLCASSLVSEAFFGQGTRLTVV.

This clone has only one observation. The V and J genes are TRBV7-2 and TRBJ1-2, with 8 bases aligning to TRBD1. V was clipped by 0 bases and J by 8 bases; unmatched bases: 11. Per the germline V gene, CDR1 is SGHTA and CDR2 is FQGNSA. This CDR3 has 16 residues. For the CDR3, the DNA is TGTGCCAGCAGCTTAGCGCAGGGGGCTCAAGTGGTCGGCTACACCTTC. This gives the protein CASSLAQGAQVVGYTF. The full variable domain, its missing parts supplied by reference TRBV7-2 and TRBJ1-2, is GAGVSQSPSNKVTEKGKDVELRCDPISGHTALYWYRQSLGQGLEFLIYFQGNSAPDKSGLPSDRFSAERTGGSVSTLTIQRTQQEDSAVYLCASSLAQGAQVVGYTFGSGTRLTVV.

This clone was counted only a few times. This sequence joins TRBV2 and TRBJ1-1; D is perhaps TRBD1 (6 bases). From germline, CDR1 is SNHLY and CDR2 FYNNEI. The CDR3 contains 20 residues. V was trimmed by 6 bases and J by 4 bases, leaving 33 bases between them. Here the CDR3 reads CASRRSRGAEAWVMVTEAFF. CDR3 nucleotides: TGTGCCAGCAGAAGATCGAGGGGGGCTGAGGCGTGGGTGATGGTCACTGAAGCTTTCTTT.

V and J are TRBV6-5 and TRBJ2-5; D call uncertain. Deletions cut 5 bases from V and 1 base from J, with 5 bases between. The CDR3 is 12 amino acids. CDR1 and CDR2 from the germline V gene are MNHEY and SVGAGI. The CDR3 nucleotides are TGTGCCAGCAGTCCCCCCCAAGAGACCCAGTACTTC. Protein sequence: CASSPPQETQYF.

The chain recombines TRBV28 with TRBJ1-1, with 8 bases identical to TRBD1. The J segment lost 4 bases and the V segment lost 6 bases, leaving 10 bases of the junction unmatched. CDR3 length: 15 amino acids. Germline V gene sequence: CDR1 MDHEN, CDR2 SYDVKM. CDR3 amino acids: CASSPQGARGTEAFF. For the CDR3, the DNA is TGTGCCAGCAGCCCCCAGGGGGCGCGTGGCACTGAAGCTTTCTTT.

The J gene is TRBJ2-1, the V gene TRBV5-8; tentative D call: TRBD2 (6 bases). Germline values: CDR1 SGHTS, CDR2 YDEGEE. CDR3 length: 15 residues. The V and J ends lost 4 bases and 8 bases respectively, with 19 bases between them. CDR3 loop: CASSPRLGPGDEQFF. The CDR3 DNA is TGTGCCAGCAGCCCAAGACTAGGGCCGGGGGATGAGCAGTTCTTC.

A note on this clone: The likely explanation is a read error, given a far larger clone one base away. Other DNA sequences in this sample translate to the same CDR3. The genes are TRBV7-2 and TRBJ2-3, with D uncertain. This CDR3 is 11 amino acids long. The V and J ends lost 1 base and 5 bases respectively, with 1 base between them. Germline lookup yields CDR1 SGHTA and CDR2 FQGNSA. The CDR3 is CASSLVDTQYF. The CDR3 coding sequence is TGTGCCAGCAGCTTAGTAGATACGCAGTATTTT.

The chain links TRBV10-2 to TRBJ2-1; 9 nucleotides line up with TRBD1. After removal of 7 bases from V and 0 bases from J, the junction contained 1 base not matched to a gene. The germline V gene encodes CDR1 WSHSY and CDR2 SAAADI. The CDR3 is 14 residues long. CDR3 in DNA: TGCGCCAGCAAGGACAGGGGCTCCTACAATGAGCAGTTCTTC. It translates to CASKDRGSYNEQFF.

The rearrangement links TRBV19 to TRBJ1-2, with a weak D call TRBD1 (5 bases). The germline gives CDR1 LNHDA, CDR2 SQIVND (reference sequence). V shed 9 bases and J shed 5 bases, with 16 bases lying between them. This CDR3 spans 13 amino acids. The DNA of the CDR3 is TGTGCCAGCAAGGACGTCGGACAATATGGCTACACCTTC. Translation: CASKDVGQYGYTF.